The clone carrying this TCR beta chain was counted many times. TCRdb reprocessed the PCR reads with MiXCR, giving one entry per CDR3 protein. The sample includes under 6,500 distinct CDR3 sequences, over 12% of them seen just once. V lost 2 bases, J lost 2 bases, and 4 bases lay in between. The CDR3 has 13 amino acids. Germline-derived CDR1 and CDR2 are SGHTA and FQGTGA. The sample originates from a study of tumor-infiltrating lymphocytes in oesophageal squamous cell carcinoma. Sequencing was done on a sample of normal esophageal tissue next to the tumor. The rearrangement links TRBV7-3 to TRBJ1-3; D is uncertain. The receptor was isolated from a male donor with esophageal squamous cell carcinoma. CDR3 nucleotides: TGTGCCAGCAGCTTACCTCCTGGAAACACCATATATTTT. This sequence encodes CASSLPPGNTIYF.